This T cell receptor beta chain was recovered during a study of blood T cell repertoires in COVID-19. Overall study context: There were acute and convalescent COVID-19 samples, and they came from the United States, Italy and Spain. T cells, B-cell-depleted T cells, or PBMCs provided the cDNA or gDNA that served as material.

Authors' analysis steps: It was from reference gene primer amplification that nucleated cell counts were estimated. Generated by immunoSEQ multiplex PCR, the TCRdb table keeps only in-frame clones and is missing some. That table is the source of V, J and clone size, and D and trimming were worked out from the DNA. The profile shows about 300,000 clones, under 90% of them singletons. Cohorts were assigned according to the clinical history that participants reported. The CDR3 is made up of 15 amino acids. The ends lost 2 bases at V and 2 bases at J; junction bases unmatched: 2. Germline values: CDR1 SEHNR, CDR2 FQNEAQ (reference sequence).

The clonotype comes from a woman aged 45-65 years who had been exposed to COVID-19. Sequencing was done on a sample of PBMCs or T cells enriched from blood (not recorded which). The chain combines TRBV7-9 with TRBJ2-7; 11 nucleotides line up with TRBD2. The CDR3 region has the DNA TGTGCCAGCAGCTTACTTAGCGGGGGGGCCTACGAGCAGTACTTC. Its translation is CASSLLSGGAYEQYF.